This T cell receptor beta chain was captured in a study of glioma-infiltrating T cells. Notes on the study in general: Above-expected tissue-blood divergence occurred in all gliomas, most in low-grade ones. CDR3 overlap between tissue and blood was very small.

TCR alpha and beta CDR3 regions were amplified from RNA using iRepertoire nested multiplex PCR. Each CDR3 protein gets one entry after TCRdb re-called the multiplex PCR reads with MiXCR. The sample includes about 89,000 distinct CDR3 sequences, 20% to 25% seen only once; the top ten take 6.7%. As to this clonotype: No antigen is known for it. The junction differs from germline at one of its ends, possibly a read error.

This CDR3 has 15 residues. CDR1 and CDR2 (germline): MGHRA, YSYEKL. The sequenced sample was glioma tissue, nonneoplastic brain tissue, or PBMCs (not recorded which). This chain connects TRBV4-1 to TRBJ1-6; D gene ambiguous. The clonotype was recovered from a human donor with low-grade glioma or glioblastoma, undergoing nonglioma brain surgery, or in good health (not recorded which). CDR3 region: CDSSQDGHDNSPLHF. The DNA for the CDR3 is TGCGACAGCAGCCAAGATGGTCACGATAATTCACCTCTCCACTTT.